The source of this T cell receptor (beta chain) is a study of lymphopenia after photon versus proton radiotherapy. Generated by immunoSEQ multiplex PCR, the TCRdb table keeps only in-frame clones and is missing some. Of under 70,000 clones in the sample, under 95% were seen once. Regarding the study as a whole: Better survival with proton therapy was suggested as possible, not demonstrated. Post-nadir TCR diversity decline inversely tracked overall survival among those who died. Proton therapy kept repertoires fairly stable, unlike photons, which gained effector/memory cells.

Notes on this clone: Its antigen is not known.

The germline V gene encodes CDR1 GTSNPN and CDR2 SVGIG (reference sequence). The ends were cut back, 2 bases at V and 6 bases at J, with 8 bases in the middle. CDR3 length: 11 residues. Source: peripheral blood, taken from a patient treated with photon-based radiotherapy. The TCR comes from a woman aged 40 to 50 with cholangiocarcinoma. The chain uses TRBV30 and TRBJ2-7; D is possibly TRBD1 (6 bases). CDR3 sequence: CAWSMGAEQYF. DNA of the CDR3: TGTGCCTGGAGTATGGGGGCCGAGCAGTACTTC.